These 21 T cell receptor beta chains share one sample of origin, sequenced in a study of T cell responses to AZD1222 COVID-19 vaccine. The method was immunoSEQ multiplex PCR; TCRdb's version includes in-frame clones alone and lacks a portion of them. The data contain around 140,000 clones, around 87% of them singletons. Sequencing was performed on peripheral blood, taken on day 0 of AZD1222 vaccination. The receptors here all came from an adult in good health.

The J gene is TRBJ1-1, the V gene TRBV30, with D uncertain. There are 13 residues in the CDR3. Germline values: CDR1 GTSNPN, CDR2 SVGIG (reference sequence). V dropped 0 bases and J dropped 3 bases, with 8 bases sitting between them. CDR3 amino acids: CAWSVSGDTEAFF. CDR3 bases: TGTGCCTGGAGTGTATCTGGGGACACTGAAGCTTTCTTT.

J is TRBJ1-2 and V is TRBV30; 11 bases map to TRBD1. This CDR3 has 17 residues. Trimming at V came to 5 bases and at J to 3 bases, leaving 14 bases not matched to a gene. Per germline, CDR1 GTSNPN and CDR2 SVGIG (reference sequence). CDR3 sequence reads: CAWDYRTGGENYYGYTF. In nucleotides, the CDR3 is TGTGCCTGGGACTACAGGACAGGGGGCGAAAATTACTATGGCTACACCTTC.

This chain links TRBV5-4 with TRBJ2-7; D is perhaps TRBD1 (5 bases). Germline loops: CDR1 SGHNT, CDR2 YYREEE (reference sequence). The CDR3 length is 13 residues. Deletions cut 0 bases from V and 6 bases from J, with 10 bases between. For the CDR3, the DNA is TGTGCCAGCAGCTTGGTTGGACAAGCCGAGCAGTACTTC. It is translated as CASSLVGQAEQYF. Combining the CDR3 with reference TRBV5-4 and TRBJ2-7 gives the whole variable domain ETGVTQSPTHLIKTRGQQVTLRCSSQSGHNTVSWYQQALGQGPQFIFQYYREEENGRGNFPPRFSGLQFPNYSSELNVNALELDDSALYLCASSLVGQAEQYFGPGTRLTVT.

The V gene is TRBV29-1, the J gene TRBJ1-5; 7 bases align to TRBD1. The germline V gene encodes CDR1 SQVTM and CDR2 ANQGSEA. V lost 7 bases, J lost 7 bases, and 4 bases stayed unmatched. The CDR3 is 11 amino acids. The CDR3 bases are TGCAGCGCGCGAGGGGGCCAGCCCCAGCATTTT. It specifies CSARGGQPQHF. The entire variable domain, with the rest obtained from reference TRBV29-1 and TRBJ1-5, is as follows: SAVISQKPSRDICQRGTSLTIQCQVDSQVTMMFWYRQQPGQSLTLIATANQGSEATYESGFVIDKFPISRPNLTFSTLTVSNMSPEDSSIYLCSARGGQPQHFGDGTRLSIL.

The V gene is TRBV7-9, the J gene TRBJ1-1, with unresolved D. V shed 3 bases and J shed 2 bases, with 7 bases lying between them. Germline V gives CDR1 SEHNR, CDR2 FQNEAQ (reference sequence). The CDR3 contains 13 residues. CDR3: CASSLRDNTEAFF. In DNA form, the CDR3 reads TGTGCCAGCAGCTTGCGGGATAACACTGAAGCTTTCTTT.

The chain recombines TRBV3-1 (or the pseudogene TRBV3-2) with TRBJ1-5, with a tentative D call TRBD1 (6 bases). The CDR3 has 14 residues. V lost 1 base, J lost 9 bases, and 13 bases lay in between. The germline V gene encodes CDR1 LGHDT and CDR2 YNNKEL (reference sequence). CDR3: CASSQGGQGGPQHF. The CDR3 DNA reads TGTGCCAGCAGCCAAGGGGGGCAGGGCGGGCCCCAGCATTTT.

This clone occurred a few times. The chain employs TRBV19 and TRBJ1-5, with D unclear. Trimming pared 5 bases from V and 4 bases from J, leaving 9 bases between. This CDR3 is built from 13 residues. Germline CDR1 reads LNHDA; CDR2 reads SQIVND (reference sequence). The CDR3 loop reads CASSLGVNQPQHF. DNA for the CDR3: TGTGCCAGTAGTTTGGGAGTTAATCAGCCCCAGCATTTT. Looking up the rest from reference TRBV19 and TRBJ1-5 gives the full variable domain: DGGITQSPKYLFRKEGQNVTLSCEQNLNHDAMYWYRQDPGQGLRLIYYSQIVNDFQKGDIAEGYSVSREKKESFPLTVTSAQKNPTAFYLCASSLGVNQPQHFGDGTRLSIL.

V usage is TRBV5-4 and J usage is TRBJ2-3; 12 nucleotides line up with TRBD2. The trim removed 0 bases at V and 2 bases at J, leaving 4 bases unmatched. CDR1 SGHNT and CDR2 YYREEE come from the germline V gene (reference sequence). The CDR3 extends over 17 amino acids. The CDR3 reads CASSLGLAGANTDTQYF. In DNA form, the CDR3 reads TGTGCCAGCAGCTTGGGACTAGCGGGGGCGAACACAGATACGCAGTATTTT.

This clone was found a few times. V is TRBV28 and J is TRBJ1-4; TRBD1 might be the D (5 bases). Germline V lookup: CDR1 MDHEN, CDR2 SYDVKM. V was clipped by 4 bases and J by 8 bases, with 14 bases between them. CDR3 size: 14 residues. The CDR3 spells CASSYGGAWEKLFF. Written as DNA, the CDR3 is TGTGCCAGCAGTTATGGGGGAGCTTGGGAAAAACTGTTTTTT.

The chain employs TRBV29-1 and TRBJ1-1; D remains unclear. The V gene lost 7 bases and the J gene lost 6 bases, with 9 bases spanning the gap. The CDR3 extends over 10 amino acids. In germline, CDR1 is SQVTM, CDR2 ANQGSEA. CDR3 bases: TGCAGCGCCGGAGGCCCTGAAGCTTTCTTT. Residues: CSAGGPEAFF.

This clone was counted between two and nine times. In DNA form, the CDR3 reads TGTGCCAGCAGCTTGTCCGGCACTGGGGCCAACGTCCTGACTTTC. Residues: CASSLSGTGANVLTF. This chain joins TRBV5-8 and TRBJ2-6; D is uncertain. CDR1 SGHTS and CDR2 YDEGEE come from the germline V gene. V lost 1 base to trimming and J lost 2 bases, with 7 bases between them. The CDR3 has 15 amino acids.

J is TRBJ1-2 and V is TRBV10-2; D perhaps matches TRBD1 (6 bases). CDR1 and CDR2 from the germline V gene are WSHSY and SAAADI. The CDR3 consists of 15 residues. The ends were cut back, 6 bases at V and 0 bases at J, with 14 bases in the middle. This CDR3 reads CASSQGTYTNYGYTF. DNA for the CDR3: TGCGCCAGCAGCCAAGGGACATACACTAACTATGGCTACACCTTC.

CDR3 region: CASSIGDIQPQHF. In DNA form, the CDR3 reads TGTGCCAGTAGTATAGGTGATATTCAGCCCCAGCATTTT. The V and J genes are TRBV19 and TRBJ1-5, with no clear D. Trimming removed 1 base from V and 6 bases from J, with 7 bases in between. CDR3 length equals 13 residues. In germline, CDR1 is LNHDA, CDR2 SQIVND (reference sequence).

The gene calls are TRBV6-6 and TRBJ2-3; 10 bases line up with TRBD1. CDR1 and CDR2 from the germline V gene are MNHNY and SVGAGI (reference sequence). V lost 7 bases, J lost 9 bases, and 7 bases stayed unmatched. CDR3 length: 13 amino acids. CDR3 amino acids: CASTLQDRGTQYF. The CDR3 region has the DNA TGTGCCAGCACCCTTCAGGACAGGGGGACGCAGTATTTT.

V gene TRBV11-3 combines with J gene TRBJ2-2; TRBD2 aligns across 10 bases. The CDR3 totals 15 residues. Trimming removed 5 bases from V and 3 bases from J; junction bases left unmatched: 3. The germline gives CDR1 SGHNT, CDR2 YENEEA. This CDR3 is CASSGTSGDTGELFF. DNA for the CDR3: TGTGCCAGCAGCGGTACTAGCGGGGACACCGGGGAGCTGTTTTTT.

This rearrangement joins TRBV5-4 to TRBJ1-2; 7 bases are a match to TRBD1. V was pared by 1 base and J by 1 base, with 13 bases of the junction left unmatched. The CDR3 is 18 amino acids. The V gene's germline CDR1 is SGHNT and CDR2 YYREEE (reference sequence). DNA for the CDR3: TGTGCCAGCAGCTTGTTAGAGCCGGACAGGCTTTATAACTATGGCTACACCTTC. This encodes CASSLLEPDRLYNYGYTF.

CDR3 sequence reads: CASTLDYVDTQYF. Written as DNA, the CDR3 is TGTGCCAGCACTCTAGATTATGTAGATACGCAGTATTTT. The V call is TRBV12-3 or TRBV12-4, the J call TRBJ2-3; D is unresolved. V was pared by 7 bases and J by 5 bases, with 13 bases between. The CDR3 length is 13 residues.

The CDR3 nucleotides are TGTGCCAGCAGCGCCAACCCGGACAGCCGCTATGGCTACACCTTC. It codes for CASSANPDSRYGYTF. This rearrangement joins TRBV9 to TRBJ1-2; D may be TRBD1 (6 bases). V gave up 3 bases and J gave up 4 bases, with 16 bases separating them. In germline, CDR1 is SGDLS, CDR2 YYNGEE. The CDR3 is 15 amino acids. The full variable domain, completed using reference TRBV9 and TRBJ1-2, is DSGVTQTPKHLITATGQRVTLRCSPRSGDLSVYWYQQSLDQGLQFLIQYYNGEERAKGNILERFSAQQFPDLHSELNLSSLELGDSALYFCASSANPDSRYGYTFGSGTRLTVV.

V is TRBV30 and J is TRBJ1-2; weak D call: TRBD1 (5 bases). The V end was cut by 0 bases, the J end by 3 bases, with 14 bases between. CDR3 length equals 15 residues. Germline CDR1 is GTSNPN and CDR2 is SVGIG (reference sequence). CDR3 coding DNA: TGTGCCTGGAGTGTACAGGCGGGGCTATACTATGGCTACACCTTC. It specifies CAWSVQAGLYYGYTF.

V usage is TRBV30 and J usage is TRBJ2-1; either TRBD1 or TRBD2 may fit D (6 bases each). V lost 0 bases, J lost 10 bases, and 10 bases lay in between. This CDR3 has 12 residues. CDR1 is GTSNPN, CDR2 SVGIG, per germline (reference sequence). For the CDR3, the DNA is TGTGCCTGGAGTGTACGAGGGGGGGAGCAGTTCTTC. As protein: CAWSVRGGEQFF.

The rearrangement uses TRBV11-2 and TRBJ1-3, with D uncertain. The CDR3 contains 15 residues. The germline CDR1 and CDR2 sequences are SGHAT and FQNNGV. Deletions cut 5 bases from V and 4 bases from J, with 15 bases between. CDR3 loop: CASSPFYGGGNTIYF. The CDR3 DNA reads as TGTGCCAGCAGCCCATTCTACGGAGGAGGAAACACCATATATTTT.